This T cell receptor beta chain was profiled in a study of blood T cells in healthy people across ages. The second PCR ran about 6 to 12 cycles with a sample-barcoded 5' primer and J-beta primers. TCRdb analysed the 5' RACE reads with MiXCR anew, one entry per CDR3 protein. The sample lists around 1,000,000 distinct CDR3 sequences, approximately 25% occurring once. V was pared by 3 bases and J by 4 bases, with 12 bases of the junction left unmatched. CDR1 is SGDLS and CDR2 is YYNGEE in the germline V gene. The CDR3 sequence is 19 residues long. Separately, the same data were catalogued under a study of T cells of mothers and their children. That work states: Slightly higher but non-significant overlap marked related mother-child pairs versus unrelated pairs.

The sample consisted of blood. The receptor's source is a girl aged 2-10 years in good health. The V and J genes are TRBV9 and TRBJ2-3, with 15 nucleotides matching TRBD2. In DNA form, the CDR3 reads TGTGCCAGCAGCGGATCCGGGACTAGCGGGGGGACTAGGTCAGATACGCAGTATTTT. Amino acid sequence: CASSGSGTSGGTRSDTQYF.